This is a list of T cell receptor beta chains from one sample in a study of T-cell memory formation after mild COVID-19. Via MiXCR, TCRdb re-called the 5' RACE reads, giving one row per CDR3 protein. There are 110,000 to 150,000 distinct CDR3 sequences in the sample; 11% to 15% occur only once, and about 26% lies in the top ten. The sequenced sample was PBMCs or a T cell subset sorted from them (not recorded which). The receptors originated from an adult woman who had mild COVID-19 (a few samples of this study predate the infection). Cell type and time point are not known. CDR3s include the opening cysteine and the closing phenylalanine or tryptophan. A D gene is named only where the DNA matches it firmly. Where a row states a size, it is once, few, many or the class of an expanded clone; other rows omit it.

J,V,size,D,DNA,CDR3
TRBJ2-1,TRBV29-1,NA,TRBD2,TGCAGCGTTGAGGGAGGGGCTGGGTACAATGAGCAGTTCTTC,CSVEGGAGYNEQFF
TRBJ2-3,TRBV5-6,NA,TRBD2,TGTGCCAGCAGCTTGGCGTGGTTGTCCGAGGATGGACTAGCAGATACGCAGTATTTT,CASSLAWLSEDGLADTQYF
TRBJ2-7,TRBV11-2,few,NA,TGTGCCAGCAGCGCACCGGGACACGGGCTGGAGCAGTACTTC,CASSAPGHGLEQYF
TRBJ2-7,TRBV6-6,NA,TRBD1,TGTGCCAGCAGTTCGACAGGGAGCTCCTACGAGCAGTACTTC,CASSSTGSSYEQYF
TRBJ1-6,TRBV3-1,NA,NA,TGTGCCAGCAGCCAAGAGCAGGGGCTCGGGCATAATTCACCCCTCCACTTT,CASSQEQGLGHNSPLHF
TRBJ2-5,TRBV6-1,NA,NA,TGTGCCAGCTGGGCCCGGGACTACCAAGAGACCCAGTACTTC,CASWARDYQETQYF
TRBJ1-2,TRBV9,few,TRBD1,TGTGCCAGCAGCGGCGGACAGGATCCTAACTATGGCTACACCTTC,CASSGGQDPNYGYTF
TRBJ2-7,TRBV20-1,many,NA,TGCAGTGCTAGAGACCGGGACAACTCCTACGAGCAGTACTTC,CSARDRDNSYEQYF
TRBJ1-5,TRBV12-3/TRBV12-4,NA,NA,TGTGCCAGCAGTCCAGACTATCTAAACAGGGATGGTCATCAGCCCCAGCATTTT,CASSPDYLNRDGHQPQHF
TRBJ2-7,TRBV4-2,NA,NA,TGTGCCAGCAGCCCCCCGGGGGACGGGAGAGGTTACGAGCAGTACTTC,CASSPPGDGRGYEQYF
TRBJ2-5,TRBV3-1,NA,NA,TGTGCCAGCAGCCCAGGGGAGAAGACCCAGTACTTC,CASSPGEKTQYF
TRBJ2-5,TRBV2,NA,TRBD2,TGTGCCAGCTCCGGGAGGGGGGAGACCCAGTACTTC,CASSGRGETQYF
TRBJ1-1,TRBV7-9,few,NA,TGTGCCAGCAGCCCCGCGCTGAACACTGAAGCTTTCTTT,CASSPALNTEAFF
TRBJ2-1,TRBV9,NA,TRBD2,TGTGCCAGCAGCGCCGGACTAGCGGGCTCCTACAATGAGCAGTTCTTC,CASSAGLAGSYNEQFF
TRBJ2-1,TRBV25-1,many,TRBD1,TGTGCCAGCAGCCCCCAAGGGTACAGGGGTAAGTTCTTC,CASSPQGYRGKFF
TRBJ2-1,TRBV19,many,TRBD1,TGTGCCACCTCTCGGGACAGCTCCTACAATGAGCAGTTCTTC,CATSRDSSYNEQFF
TRBJ2-7,TRBV7-6,few,TRBD1,TGTGCCAGCAGACTCGGGACAGGGCTAACCTACGAGCAGTACTTC,CASRLGTGLTYEQYF
TRBJ2-7,TRBV30,NA,NA,TGTGCCTGGGGAAAGGACAAGGGTATTTACGAGCAGTACTTC,CAWGKDKGIYEQYF
TRBJ2-7,TRBV25-1,few,NA,TGTGCCAGCAGCCTCGGCGGGACGGACAGATCCTACGAGCAGTACTTC,CASSLGGTDRSYEQYF
TRBJ2-3,TRBV4-1,few,NA,TGCGCCAGCAGCCAAGATCTGGACACATTGGCCACAGATACGCAGTATTTT,CASSQDLDTLATDTQYF
TRBJ2-5,TRBV12-5,many,NA,TGTGCTAGTGGTTACGGTTTGCGGGGAGTTGGAGAGACCCAGTACTTC,CASGYGLRGVGETQYF
TRBJ1-1,TRBV5-8,few,NA,TGTGCCAGCAGCTTAGGTTGGGCCGACACTGAAGCTTTCTTT,CASSLGWADTEAFF
TRBJ2-7,TRBV9,many,NA,TGTGCCAGCAGCGTAGGAAAGGGGACCTACGAGCAGTACTTC,CASSVGKGTYEQYF
TRBJ2-1,TRBV11-2,many,NA,TGTGCCAGCAGGTTGGGCGGGTTCGATGAGCAGTTCTTC,CASRLGGFDEQFF
TRBJ1-1,TRBV3-1,NA,NA,TGTGCCAGCAGCCTTAGCGCTTGGAACACTGAAGCTTTCTTT,CASSLSAWNTEAFF
TRBJ2-5,TRBV5-1,NA,NA,TGCGCCAGCAGCGACGGGGGTTTTCAAGAGACCCAGTACTTC,CASSDGGFQETQYF
TRBJ2-3,TRBV5-8,few,NA,TGTGCCAGCAGCTGGGGGCGAGATACGCAGTATTTT,CASSWGRDTQYF
TRBJ1-1,TRBV9,NA,NA,TGTGCCAGCAGCGTAGTCCAGGGGTCGAAAGCTTTCTTT,CASSVVQGSKAFF
TRBJ1-6,TRBV20-1,NA,TRBD1,TGCAGTGCTAGTCTCAGGGACAGGGTAGAGTGGGGGGCCCTCCACTTT,CSASLRDRVEWGALHF
TRBJ2-7,TRBV4-1,NA,TRBD2,TGCGCCAGCAGCCCCCTTGGACTAGCGGGGGGCAGCTCCTACGAGCAGTACTTC,CASSPLGLAGGSSYEQYF
TRBJ2-3,TRBV29-1,many,NA,TGCAGCGTGAGGCTGACGGACACAGATACGCAGTATTTT,CSVRLTDTDTQYF
TRBJ2-7,TRBV7-2,many,NA,TGTGCCAGCAGCTTAGTGCTAGCCTCCTACGAGCAGTACTTC,CASSLVLASYEQYF
TRBJ1-5,TRBV29-1,few,TRBD1,TGCAGCGCTAGGGGACAGCCCGTGGGGTATTACAATCAGCCCCAGCATTTT,CSARGQPVGYYNQPQHF
TRBJ1-2,TRBV5-6,once,NA,TGTGCCAGCAGCTTCTACACGGCGGACTATGGCTACACCTTC,CASSFYTADYGYTF
TRBJ2-5,TRBV6-5,few,NA,TGTGCGCACTCCGAGGTCCAAGAGACCCAGTACTTC,CAHSEVQETQYF
TRBJ2-7,TRBV15,few,TRBD2,TGTGCCACCAGCAGAGAGGGAAAAGCGGGGTTCTCCTACGAGCAGTACTTC,CATSREGKAGFSYEQYF
TRBJ2-5,TRBV2,few,TRBD2,TGTGCCAGCAAACGTCTCGGCGCGGGGGATATGAGGAGGGAGACCCAGTACTTC,CASKRLGAGDMRRETQYF
TRBJ2-1,TRBV7-3,NA,TRBD2,TGTGCCAGCAGCTCCTTTGGAGGGAGGGCCGCAAATGAGCAGTTCTTC,CASSSFGGRAANEQFF
TRBJ2-7,TRBV2,NA,NA,TGTGCCAGCAGTGACCCCTACGAGCAGTACTTC,CASSDPYEQYF
TRBJ2-5,TRBV12-3/TRBV12-4,many,NA,TGTGCCAGCAGGTTCCCGGGAGCCGAAGAGACCCAGTACTTC,CASRFPGAEETQYF
TRBJ2-3,TRBV30,NA,NA,TGTGCCTGGAGTCTAGCGTCAGATACGCAGTATTTT,CAWSLASDTQYF
TRBJ1-6,TRBV7-6,many,NA,TGTGCCAGCGCATCAGGGGAAGGGTCTAATTCACCCCTCCACTTT,CASASGEGSNSPLHF
TRBJ2-2,TRBV24-1,few,TRBD1,TGTGCCACCAGTGATCGAGACAGGGGGCGGAACACCGGGGAGCTGTTTTTT,CATSDRDRGRNTGELFF
TRBJ1-2,TRBV10-3,NA,NA,TGTGCCATCAGTGAAGGGACGATATTCTCCGGAATCGGTGGCTACACCTTC,CAISEGTIFSGIGGYTF
TRBJ1-1,TRBV2,few,NA,TGTGCCAGCAGAAGAACTGGAGCTGAAGCTTTCTTT,CASRRTGAEAFF
TRBJ1-1,TRBV6-5,few,TRBD1,TGTGCCAGCAGTTACCAGGACAGGGCGTGGGCTGAAGCTTTCTTT,CASSYQDRAWAEAFF
TRBJ2-7,TRBV12-3/TRBV12-4,NA,NA,TGTGCCAGCAGCAGTAGCCCGTCGAGGGGCTTAGGGGACGAGCAGTACTTC,CASSSSPSRGLGDEQYF
TRBJ2-3,TRBV27,few,NA,TGTGCCAGCAGTTCAGGGGTTGTAGATACGCAGTATTTT,CASSSGVVDTQYF
TRBJ2-2,TRBV6-4,many,NA,TGTGCCAGCAGTGACAGGGAATGGAGCGGGGAGCTGTTTTTT,CASSDREWSGELFF
TRBJ2-2,TRBV24-1,NA,NA,TGTGCCACCAGTGATTTTCGGGCCCCCGGGGAGCTGTTTTTT,CATSDFRAPGELFF
TRBJ1-1,TRBV7-3,few,NA,TGTGCCAGCAGCTCCGACAGTTTAGAAGCTTTCTTT,CASSSDSLEAFF
TRBJ2-1,TRBV12-3/TRBV12-4,NA,TRBD2,TGTGCCAGCAGTTCCACTAGCGGGGGGTATTTAAATGAGCAGTTCTTC,CASSSTSGGYLNEQFF
TRBJ2-1,TRBV2,few,NA,TGTGCCAGCAGTGAGGCTAGCCGATACAATGAGCAGTTCTTC,CASSEASRYNEQFF
TRBJ2-3,TRBV7-9,few,NA,TGTGCCAGCAGCTTCCCGCAGGGGTGGAGTGAGTATTTT,CASSFPQGWSEYF